This T cell receptor (beta chain) stems from a study of read filtering for tumor transcriptome and immune sequencing. Study-wide background: RNA-seq yielded only roughly 80 to 1,300 TCR reads, IR-seq about 3.5 to 10.27 million.

Germline V CDR1 and CDR2: SNHLY, FYNNEI. Trimming cost V 6 bases and J 5 bases; bases outside gene matches: 5. This CDR3 is 15 amino acids long. From roughly 390 ng of RNA, a library with molecular barcoded alpha/delta and beta/gamma adaptors was made. TCRdb re-called the reads with MiXCR, one entry per CDR3 protein. This table has 60,000 or so distinct CDR3 sequences, around a fifth appearing once. This clonotype was observed many times. Sequenced: a population of CD138-negative cells sorted from bone marrow. This chain joins TRBV2 and TRBJ2-1; TRBD2 agrees at 12 bases. The clonotype was recovered from a donor at least 40 years old with multiple myeloma. In DNA, the CDR3 is TGTGCCAGCAGGCAGACTAGCGGGAGCCACAATGAGCAGTTCTTC. This encodes CASRQTSGSHNEQFF.